These T cell receptor beta chains were read from a single sample in a study of T cell clonotyping in hematopoietic cell transplantation. Clones were sequenced by immunoSEQ multiplex PCR, and TCRdb holds only the in-frame ones, with some missing. The sample has approximately 16,000 clones; roughly 90% are singletons. Sequenced sample: peripheral blood mononuclear cells. The receptor set was obtained from a man aged 50 to 60 in good health. Some clones in this sample may be carry-over from other donors' samples. The CDR3 runs from the conserved cysteine through the conserved F or W. D genes are given only for firm matches. For some rows the clone size is stated as once, few or many, or as a class when expanded; others skip it.

CDR3 DNA: TGTGCCAGCAGCCAAGTCGTCGGCGCCCTCCACTTT; CDR3 protein: CASSQVVGALHF; V gene: TRBV14; J gene: TRBJ1-6; D gene: .; clone size: .
CDR3 DNA: TGTGCCAGCAGTTCCGGGAATCAGCCCCAGCATTTT; CDR3 protein: CASSSGNQPQHF; V gene: TRBV28; J gene: TRBJ1-5; D gene: .; clone size: .
CDR3 DNA: TGTGCCAGCAGCGTAGGGGTAGCGGGGAGGGGAGAGACCCAGTACTTC; CDR3 protein: CASSVGVAGRGETQYF; V gene: TRBV9; J gene: TRBJ2-5; D gene: TRBD2; clone size: .
CDR3 DNA: TGTGCTAGTGGTTTGTGGGCCAGCACAGATACGCAGTATTTT; CDR3 protein: CASGLWASTDTQYF; V gene: TRBV12-5; J gene: TRBJ2-3; D gene: .; clone size: .
CDR3 DNA: TGCGCCAGCGGCAGGGGGCTCCGGACTGAAGCTTTCTTT; CDR3 protein: CASGRGLRTEAFF; V gene: TRBV5-1; J gene: TRBJ1-1; D gene: TRBD1; clone size: .
CDR3 DNA: TGTGCCAGCAGCTCGACAGGGGGAGTGGACGAGCAGTACTTC; CDR3 protein: CASSSTGGVDEQYF; V gene: TRBV9; J gene: TRBJ2-7; D gene: TRBD1; clone size: few
CDR3 DNA: TGTGCCAGCAGCCCCAGAAGGCTGGGACAGGGGGCCGGGACCCAGTACTTC; CDR3 protein: CASSPRRLGQGAGTQYF; V gene: TRBV7-6; J gene: TRBJ2-5; D gene: TRBD1; clone size: .
CDR3 DNA: TGTGCCAGCAGCGCCGAGATGAGGAGAACCGGGGAGCTGTTTTTT; CDR3 protein: CASSAEMRRTGELFF; V gene: TRBV9; J gene: TRBJ2-2; D gene: .; clone size: .
CDR3 DNA: TGCGCCAGCAGCCAAGGGGCCGGGACAGGCTATGGCTACACCTTC; CDR3 protein: CASSQGAGTGYGYTF; V gene: TRBV4-1; J gene: TRBJ1-2; D gene: TRBD1; clone size: .
CDR3 DNA: TGTGCCAGCAGTAGACGGCCGAACACTGAAGCTTTCTTT; CDR3 protein: CASSRRPNTEAFF; V gene: TRBV28; J gene: TRBJ1-1; D gene: .; clone size: .
CDR3 DNA: TGTGCCTGGAGTGTGGGGAAGCACGAGCAGTACTTC; CDR3 protein: CAWSVGKHEQYF; V gene: TRBV30; J gene: TRBJ2-7; D gene: .; clone size: .